Following are 15 T cell receptor beta chains from one sample sequenced in a study of T cell responses to AZD1222 COVID-19 vaccine. TCRdb keeps only in-frame clones here, not all; method: immunoSEQ multiplex PCR. Among 100,000 or so clones listed, about 87% were seen once. The specimen comprised peripheral blood, sampled 28 days after the second AZD1222 dose. These TCRs come from an adult who received the AZD1222 COVID-19 vaccine.

This chain uses TRBV15 with TRBJ1-3; no reliable D call. Trimming removed 0 bases at V and 4 bases at J, with 7 bases between. The CDR3 contains 14 residues. Germline assignment: CDR1 LNHNV and CDR2 YYDKDF (reference sequence). In DNA form, the CDR3 reads TGTGCCACCAGCAGAGATTTACCCGGAAACACCATATATTTT. Translation: CATSRDLPGNTIYF. Complete variable domain (other parts from reference TRBV15 and TRBJ1-3): DAMVIQNPRYQVTQFGKPVTLSCSQTLNHNVMYWYQQKSSQAPKLLFHYYDKDFNNEADTPDNFQSRRPNTSFCFLDIRSPGLGDTAMYLCATSRDLPGNTIYFGEGSWLTVV.

The chain couples TRBV9 to TRBJ1-3; D is possibly TRBD1 (5 bases). This CDR3 has 15 residues. V was clipped by 4 bases and J by 4 bases, with 15 bases between them. The germline V gene has CDR1 SGDLS and CDR2 YYNGEE. CDR3 DNA: TGTGCCAGCAGCCCCCTGGGGGTGGGAGGAAACACCATATATTTT. This translates into CASSPLGVGGNTIYF.

This clone was found once. J is TRBJ1-2 and V is TRBV6-5; 8 nucleotides agree with TRBD1. Germline loops: CDR1 MNHEY, CDR2 SVGAGI. This CDR3 has 12 residues. V was clipped by 6 bases and J by 8 bases; unmatched bases: 5. DNA of the CDR3: TGTGCCAGCAGGTCAACAGGGGGGGGCTACACCTTC. This gives the protein CASRSTGGGYTF.

The chain recombines TRBV27 with TRBJ2-1; D possibly matches TRBD1 or TRBD2 (5 bases each). V was shortened by 6 bases and J by 2 bases, with 11 bases between the two germline ends. This CDR3 comprises 14 residues. Germline V CDR1 and CDR2: MNHEY, SMNVEV (reference sequence). This CDR3 reads CASRPGPTYNEQFF. The CDR3 nucleotides read TGTGCCAGCAGACCGGGACCAACCTACAATGAGCAGTTCTTC.

This chain connects TRBV18 to TRBJ2-1; 8 bases line up with TRBD1. Germline CDR1 reads KGHSH; CDR2 reads LQKENI. V was pared by 3 bases and J by 10 bases, with 8 bases of the junction left unmatched. There are 14 residues in the CDR3. The CDR3 loop reads CASSPHATGDEQFF. DNA for the CDR3: TGTGCCAGCTCACCGCACGCGACAGGGGACGAGCAGTTCTTC.

This clone has more than one count but fewer than ten. The chain uses TRBV29-1 and TRBJ2-7; TRBD2 might be the D (6 bases). The CDR3 consists of 14 residues. V was clipped by 6 bases and J by 2 bases, with 17 bases between them. CDR1 is SQVTM, CDR2 ANQGSEA, per germline. Here the CDR3 DNA reads TGCAGCGTAGGAAGGAGGGGCATCCCCTACGAGCAGTACTTC. It translates to CSVGRRGIPYEQYF.

The chain employs TRBV6-6 and TRBJ2-7, with D hard to call. The CDR3 length is 14 residues. V was shortened by 7 bases and J by 3 bases, with 16 bases between the two germline ends. The germline CDR1 and CDR2 sequences are MNHNY and SVGAGI (reference sequence). The CDR3: CASKADAEYYEQYF. For the CDR3, the DNA is TGTGCCAGCAAAGCCGACGCGGAATACTACGAGCAGTACTTC.

The gene calls are TRBV18 and TRBJ2-1; TRBD1 aligns across 11 bases. The junction had 7 bases not matched to a gene; V was cut back by 6 bases and J by 6 bases. Per the germline V gene, CDR1 is KGHSH and CDR2 is LQKENI. The CDR3 is made up of 15 amino acids. CDR3 bases: TGTGCCAGCTCGCCCGGGACAGGGGGAATCAATGAGCAGTTCTTC. Translating it yields CASSPGTGGINEQFF. Using reference TRBV18 and TRBJ2-1 for the parts outside the CDR3, the full variable domain is NAGVMQNPRHLVRRRGQEARLRCSPMKGHSHVYWYRQLPEEGLKFMVYLQKENIIDESGMPKERFSAEFPKEGPSILRIQQVVRGDSAAYFCASSPGTGGINEQFFGPGTRLTVL.

The CDR3 sequence: CASSQLLRGRSNYGYTF. The CDR3 DNA reads as TGCGCCAGCAGCCAGCTCCTCAGGGGGCGGTCTAACTATGGCTACACCTTC. The chain carries TRBV4-1 and TRBJ1-2; 8 positions agree with TRBD1. After removal of 3 bases from V and 0 bases from J, the junction contained 9 bases not matched to a gene. The germline V gene encodes CDR1 MGHRA and CDR2 YSYEKL. The CDR3 contains 17 residues.

The genes are TRBV4-2 and TRBJ2-1, with D unclear. The V gene's germline CDR1 is LGHNA and CDR2 YNFKEQ. The CDR3 loop spans 14 amino acids. V was pared by 2 bases and J by 0 bases, with 5 bases between. CDR3 sequence: CASSQMSSYNEQFF. Written as DNA, the CDR3 is TGTGCCAGCAGCCAAATGAGCTCCTACAATGAGCAGTTCTTC.

Concerning this clone itself: Other DNA sequences from this sample encode an identical CDR3 as well. This chain uses TRBV9 with TRBJ2-7, with D hard to call. Per germline, CDR1 SGDLS and CDR2 YYNGEE. The CDR3 covers 14 residues. Trimming took off 2 bases at V and 0 bases at J, with 9 bases between the two ends. The CDR3 bases are TGTGCCAGCAGCGTCGGCGTCAGCTCCTACGAGCAGTACTTC. Encoded protein: CASSVGVSSYEQYF.

The chain recombines TRBV19 with TRBJ2-2; TRBD1 matches 7 bases. Germline trimming cut 6 bases from V and 5 bases from J; bases unmatched to any gene: 9. Germline loops: CDR1 LNHDA, CDR2 SQIVND (reference sequence). This CDR3 region has 15 residues. The CDR3 DNA follows: TGTGCCAGTAGATGGGCAGGGGGAAATACCGGGGAGCTGTTTTTT. Amino acids: CASRWAGGNTGELFF.

The V and J genes are TRBV7-2 and TRBJ2-7; D call uncertain. Germline CDR1 SGHTA, CDR2 FQGNSA. Trimming pared 4 bases from V and 4 bases from J, leaving 11 bases between. The CDR3 totals 13 residues. In nucleotides, the CDR3 is TGTGCCAGCAGCTACGCCCGTGGTTACGAGCAGTACTTC. Its translation is CASSYARGYEQYF.

The chain employs TRBV12-3 or TRBV12-4 and TRBJ1-1; D remains unclear. Trimming cost V 4 bases and J 8 bases, with 8 bases left between them. The CDR3 loop spans 11 amino acids. The CDR3 loop reads CASSSGREAFF. DNA of the CDR3: TGTGCCAGCAGTTCCGGACGAGAAGCTTTCTTT.

The V call is TRBV9, the J call TRBJ2-2; D is ambiguous. Germline CDR1 reads SGDLS; CDR2 reads YYNGEE. The V end lost 2 bases, the J end lost 0 bases, and 5 bases lay between the germline ends. This CDR3 is 14 amino acids long. CDR3: CASSVRPNTGELFF. The CDR3 DNA reads TGTGCCAGCAGCGTGAGACCGAACACCGGGGAGCTGTTTTTT. Filled out from reference TRBV9 and TRBJ2-2, the complete variable domain reads DSGVTQTPKHLITATGQRVTLRCSPRSGDLSVYWYQQSLDQGLQFLIQYYNGEERAKGNILERFSAQQFPDLHSELNLSSLELGDSALYFCASSVRPNTGELFFGEGSRLTVL.